What follows are 18 T cell receptor beta chains derived from one specimen sequenced in a study of T cell changes during pregnancy in multiple sclerosis (dated by TCRdb to about 2019). Library construction relied on the immunoSEQ multiplex PCR assay. This is the immuneACCESS table as TCRdb keeps it, with only in-frame sequences that have V and J called. A part of the clones is gone; compared with another copy, unresolved V genes explain less than half, and the rest is unexplained. This sample is represented by roughly 84,000 clones; about 93% of them were singletons. Less than 1.5% of the sample goes to the ten largest clones. The sample was peripheral blood, taken in the third trimester of pregnancy. Receptors were obtained from a female donor in good health, enrolled as a control in a pregnancy study.

The chain couples TRBV27 to TRBJ1-1; unclear D gene. Per the germline V gene, CDR1 is MNHEY and CDR2 is SMNVEV (reference sequence). Deletions cut 4 bases from V and 0 bases from J, with 9 bases between. The CDR3 has 14 residues. For the CDR3, the DNA is TGTGCCAGCAGTTATAACAGCATGAACACTGAAGCTTTCTTT. It codes for CASSYNSMNTEAFF.

The rearrangement joins TRBV2 to TRBJ1-4; 10 positions match TRBD1. The V segment lost 6 bases and the J segment 2 bases; nucleotides outside the gene matches: 3. Germline CDR1 and CDR2: SNHLY and FYNNEI. The CDR3 runs 15 residues. CDR3 amino acids: CASRGTGATNEKLFF. As DNA, the CDR3 is TGTGCCAGCAGGGGGACAGGGGCTACTAATGAAAAACTGTTTTTT.

This chain joins TRBV7-9 and TRBJ2-1, with D perhaps matching TRBD1 (6 bases). The CDR3 extends over 14 amino acids. Trimming left V 5 bases short and J 11 bases short, with 19 bases between. The germline V gene encodes CDR1 SEHNR and CDR2 FQNEAQ (reference sequence). CDR3 in amino acids: CASSADRIQQQQFF. CDR3 sequence (DNA): TGTGCCAGCAGCGCGGACAGAATTCAGCAACAGCAGTTCTTC.

The rearrangement uses TRBV5-6 and TRBJ2-3, with D unresolved. Trimming removed 5 bases at V and 2 bases at J, with 18 bases between. Germline V gene sequence: CDR1 SGHDT, CDR2 YYEEEE. The CDR3 consists of 16 residues. The CDR3 sequence is CASRPISPVLTDTQYF. CDR3 DNA sequence: TGTGCCAGCAGGCCTATTAGCCCGGTACTCACAGATACGCAGTATTTT.

CDR3: CASSPGHPGANVLTF. The CDR3 bases are TGTGCCAGCAGCCCTGGACATCCTGGGGCCAACGTCCTGACTTTC. This chain connects TRBV5-6 to TRBJ2-6; D possibly corresponds to TRBD1 (5 bases). Germline V gives CDR1 SGHDT, CDR2 YYEEEE. V lost 4 bases and J 2 bases, leaving 10 bases between the germline ends. There are 15 residues in the CDR3.

The chain uses TRBV11-2 and TRBJ2-7, with TRBD1 identical over 7 bases. The CDR3 extends over 15 amino acids. The V segment lost 4 bases and the J segment 1 base; nucleotides outside the gene matches: 7. CDR1 is SGHAT and CDR2 is FQNNGV in the germline V gene. The CDR3 nucleotides read TGTGCCAGCAGCTCGTTGACAGGGACGTCCTACGAGCAGTACTTC. Encoded protein: CASSSLTGTSYEQYF. Full variable domain (missing parts from reference TRBV11-2 and TRBJ2-7): EAGVAQSPRYKIIEKRQSVAFWCNPISGHATLYWYQQILGQGPKLLIQFQNNGVVDDSQLPKDRFSAERLKGVDSTLKIQPAKLEDSAVYLCASSSLTGTSYEQYFGPGTRLTVT.

This clone was observed once. This chain connects TRBV2 to TRBJ2-1; TRBD1 is a possible D gene (5 bases). Between the trimmed V and J ends, which lost 5 bases and 2 bases, there was a span of 10 bases. The CDR3 has 14 residues. The germline CDR1 and CDR2 sequences are SNHLY and FYNNEI. The CDR3 nucleotides are TGTGCCAGCAGTCAGACAGAAACCTACAATGAGCAGTTCTTC. Translated: CASSQTETYNEQFF.

This chain connects TRBV28 to TRBJ2-3, with 11 bases fitting TRBD2. J gave up 4 bases and V 6 bases, and 15 bases lay outside the gene matches. Per germline, CDR1 MDHEN and CDR2 SYDVKM. CDR3 length: 18 amino acids. The CDR3 coding sequence is TGTGCCAGCAGACCGTGGGCTCTAACTAGCGGGAGTGCAGATACGCAGTATTTT. Translating it yields CASRPWALTSGSADTQYF.

V is TRBV2 and J is TRBJ1-1; D ambiguous. The V gene lost 7 bases and the J gene lost 2 bases, with 17 bases spanning the gap. Germline V gene lookup returns CDR1 SNHLY and CDR2 FYNNEI. This CDR3 contains 15 residues. The CDR3 loop is CASMTGQRSNTEAFF. In DNA, the CDR3 is TGTGCCAGCATGACCGGCCAGCGGTCTAACACTGAAGCTTTCTTT.

This clone was recorded once. This chain connects TRBV7-9 to TRBJ2-1; D is perhaps TRBD2 (6 bases). The CDR3 runs 15 residues. CDR1 and CDR2 (germline): SEHNR, FQNEAQ (reference sequence). V shed 5 bases and J shed 0 bases, with 11 bases lying between them. CDR3 sequence (DNA): TGTGCCAGCAGCCCTCCCGGGAGCTCCTACAATGAGCAGTTCTTC. Protein product: CASSPPGSSYNEQFF.

This clone has only one observation. The CDR3 bases are TGCGCCAGCAGCCAAGGGCCCGGGACAGGGGATGAAAAACTGTTTTTT. Translation gives CASSQGPGTGDEKLFF. The V and J genes are TRBV4-1 and TRBJ1-4; 10 bases line up with TRBD1. The CDR3 is made up of 16 amino acids. V shed 1 base, J shed 6 bases, and the junction held 5 bases outside the gene matches. Germline-derived CDR1 and CDR2 are MGHRA and YSYEKL.

In its sample, this clone was seen once. The chain employs TRBV6-1 and TRBJ1-5, with D unresolved. Germline V lookup: CDR1 MNHNS, CDR2 SASEGT. Trimming stripped 1 base from V and 3 bases from J, with 10 bases between. This CDR3 spans 15 amino acids. CDR3 sequence reads: CASSEGWSYNQPQHF. CDR3 sequence (DNA): TGTGCCAGCAGTGAAGGATGGTCCTACAATCAGCCCCAGCATTTT.

This rearrangement joins TRBV28 to TRBJ2-7; 9 positions match TRBD2. Germline CDR1 MDHEN, CDR2 SYDVKM. V lost 2 bases and J lost 0; bases outside the gene matches: 11. The CDR3 is made up of 18 amino acids. CDR3 DNA: TGTGCCAGCAGTTTAAAAGCTTGGAGCGGGAGGCACTCCTACGAGCAGTACTTC. This encodes CASSLKAWSGRHSYEQYF. Together with reference TRBV28 and TRBJ2-7, the CDR3 gives the full variable domain: DVKVTQSSRYLVKRTGEKVFLECVQDMDHENMFWYRQDPGLGLRLIYFSYDVKMKEKGDIPEGYSVSREKKERFSLILESASTNQTSMYLCASSLKAWSGRHSYEQYFGPGTRLTVT.

V and J are TRBV28 and TRBJ2-7, with D possibly TRBD1 on 5 matching bases. V gave up 7 bases and J gave up 1 base, with 11 bases separating them. Germline V lookup: CDR1 MDHEN, CDR2 SYDVKM. CDR3 length: 13 residues. The CDR3 loop reads CASTITGSYEQYF. The CDR3 nucleotides are TGTGCCAGCACCATAACAGGTTCCTACGAGCAGTACTTC.

The chain recombines TRBV27 with TRBJ1-2; the D gene is possibly TRBD1 (6 bases). The CDR3 is made up of 15 amino acids. V was cut by 5 bases and J by 0 bases, with 13 bases left in between. CDR1 MNHEY and CDR2 SMNVEV come from the germline V gene (reference sequence). CDR3 loop: CASSPHRATNYGYTF. In nucleotides, the CDR3 is TGTGCCAGCAGTCCGCACAGGGCCACTAACTATGGCTACACCTTC.

This chain uses TRBV7-8 with TRBJ1-2; tentative D call: TRBD1 (6 bases). Trimming left V 3 bases short and J 0 bases short, with 8 bases between. The CDR3 spans 14 residues. CDR1 and CDR2 (germline): SGHVS, FQNEAQ. CDR3 nucleotide sequence: TGTGCCAGCAGCTTGGGACACCCTAACTATGGCTACACCTTC. Amino acid sequence: CASSLGHPNYGYTF.

The chain is built from TRBV28 and TRBJ2-7; 8 bases match TRBD2. The CDR3 spans 16 residues. Germline CDR1 and CDR2: MDHEN and SYDVKM. Trimming cost V 2 bases and J 2 bases; bases outside gene matches: 8. The CDR3 is CASSLPPNSGTYEQYF. CDR3 coding DNA: TGTGCCAGCAGTTTACCCCCAAATAGCGGGACCTACGAGCAGTACTTC.

The table lists this clone with a count of one. The gene calls are TRBV10-3 and TRBJ2-1, with TRBD1 as a possible D gene (6 bases). V lost 6 bases, J lost 8 bases, and 14 bases lay in between. Germline V gives CDR1 ENHRY, CDR2 SYGVKD. The CDR3 is made up of 13 amino acids. CDR3 loop: CAISAGTFHEQFF. The CDR3 DNA follows: TGTGCCATCAGCGCCGGGACATTCCATGAGCAGTTCTTC.